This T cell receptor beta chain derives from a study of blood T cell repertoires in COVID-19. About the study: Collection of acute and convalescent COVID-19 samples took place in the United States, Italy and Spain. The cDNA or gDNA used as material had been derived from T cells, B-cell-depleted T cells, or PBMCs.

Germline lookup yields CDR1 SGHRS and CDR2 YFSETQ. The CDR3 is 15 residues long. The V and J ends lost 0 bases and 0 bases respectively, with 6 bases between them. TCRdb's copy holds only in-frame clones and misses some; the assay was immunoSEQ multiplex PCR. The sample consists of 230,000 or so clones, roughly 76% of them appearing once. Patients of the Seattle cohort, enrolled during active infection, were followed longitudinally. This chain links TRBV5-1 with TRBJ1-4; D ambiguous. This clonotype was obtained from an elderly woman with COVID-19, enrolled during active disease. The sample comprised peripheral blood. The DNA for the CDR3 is TGCGCCAGCAGCTTGGCGGTTGCAACTAATGAAAAACTGTTTTTT. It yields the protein CASSLAVATNEKLFF.